The subject of this entry is one TCR beta chain. One base away lies a much larger clone, so this may be a sequencing read error. The source of the sample is a study of molecular identifiers for immune sequencing clone quantification. TCRdb fed the PCR reads into MiXCR, producing one record per CDR3 protein. Of about 320,000 distinct CDR3 sequences in the sample, about a fifth were seen once. Germline CDR1 is MNHNS and CDR2 is SASEGT. This CDR3 spans 15 amino acids. Trimming shortened V by 2 bases and J by 7 bases, and 16 bases separated the two germline ends. The chain couples TRBV6-1 to TRBJ2-3; D possibly matches TRBD1 or TRBD2 (6 bases each). The sequenced material came from naive CD8+ T cells from blood, with Jurkat cell RNA spiked in. Subset meaning: FACS-sorted CD8+CD4-CCR7+CD45RA+ naive T cells. This TCR was recovered from a human donor in good health. Some libraries in this study had Jurkat cell RNA spiked in. Here the CDR3 DNA reads TGTGCCAGCAGTGAATTCGGAGGGGGTCGGAATACGCAGTATTTT. It specifies CASSEFGGGRNTQYF.